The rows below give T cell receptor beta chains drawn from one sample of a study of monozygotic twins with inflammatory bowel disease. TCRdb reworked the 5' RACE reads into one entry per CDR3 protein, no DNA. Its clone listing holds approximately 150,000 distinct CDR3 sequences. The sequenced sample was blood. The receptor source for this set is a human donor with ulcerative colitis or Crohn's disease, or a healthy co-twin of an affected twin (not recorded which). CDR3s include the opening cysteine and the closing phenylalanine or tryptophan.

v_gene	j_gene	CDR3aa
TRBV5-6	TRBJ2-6	CASSLAWEGARSGANVLTF
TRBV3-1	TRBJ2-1	CASSPLGPAGFDEQFF
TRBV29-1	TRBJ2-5	CSTGTGHQETQYF
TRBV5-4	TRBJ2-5	CASSLWGPLHGFPDSAQETQYF
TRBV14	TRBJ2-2	CASSQVRLGLTGELFF
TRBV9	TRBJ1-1	CASSVNGGADTEAFF
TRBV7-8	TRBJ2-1	CASEPGASSYNEQFF
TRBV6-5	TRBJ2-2	CASSYDGGLTGELFF
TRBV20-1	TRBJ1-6	CSANDRPPLHF
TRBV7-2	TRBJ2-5	CASSLDTGARETQYF
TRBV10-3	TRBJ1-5	CAISERQGQPQHF
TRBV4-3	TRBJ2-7	CASSRNSGTTYEQYF
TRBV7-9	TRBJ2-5	CASSAGRSRGVETQYF
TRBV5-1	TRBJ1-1	CASSPNGEGSTEAFF
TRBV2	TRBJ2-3	CASSSSRASTDTQYF